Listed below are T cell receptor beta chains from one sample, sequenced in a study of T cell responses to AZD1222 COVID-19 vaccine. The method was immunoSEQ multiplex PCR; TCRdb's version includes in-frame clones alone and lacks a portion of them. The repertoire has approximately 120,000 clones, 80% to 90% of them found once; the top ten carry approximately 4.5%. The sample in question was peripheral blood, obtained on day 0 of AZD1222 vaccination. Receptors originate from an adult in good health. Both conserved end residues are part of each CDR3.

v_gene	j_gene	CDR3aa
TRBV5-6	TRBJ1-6	CASSKNSPLHF
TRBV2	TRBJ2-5	CASRTSGDQETQYF
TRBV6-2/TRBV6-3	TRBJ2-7	CASSYSRSSLTEQYF
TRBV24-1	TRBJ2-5	CATSDARTANQETQYF
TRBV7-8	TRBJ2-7	CASSLHSSYEQYF
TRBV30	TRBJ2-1	CAWSPSWGSYNEQFF
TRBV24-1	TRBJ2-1	CATSDFTGGGNEQFF
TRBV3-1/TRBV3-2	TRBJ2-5	CASSPLKETQYF
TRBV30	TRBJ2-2	CAWSKGVNTGELFF
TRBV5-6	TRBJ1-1	CASSLGGRFTEAFF
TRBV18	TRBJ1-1	CASSFTERIEAFF
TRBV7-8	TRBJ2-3	CASSSSAPADTQYF
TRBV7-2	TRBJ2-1	CASSRDGTPLDEQFF
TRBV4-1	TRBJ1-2	CASSRMQGAGEGYTF
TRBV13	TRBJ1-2	CASSFSKLTSPTYGYTF
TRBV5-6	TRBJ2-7	CASSWSGRYEQYF
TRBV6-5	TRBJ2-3	CASDGGRFSDTQYF
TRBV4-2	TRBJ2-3	CASSLRESDTQYF
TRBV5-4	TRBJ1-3	CASSFGGSGNTIYF
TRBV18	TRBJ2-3	CASSPRRDADTQYF
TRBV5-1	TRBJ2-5	CASSAKETQYF
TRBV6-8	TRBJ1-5	CASRAGTGGDQPQHF
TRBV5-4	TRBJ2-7	CASSLGTSTYEQYF
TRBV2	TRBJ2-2	CASSEIGTRLAGELFF